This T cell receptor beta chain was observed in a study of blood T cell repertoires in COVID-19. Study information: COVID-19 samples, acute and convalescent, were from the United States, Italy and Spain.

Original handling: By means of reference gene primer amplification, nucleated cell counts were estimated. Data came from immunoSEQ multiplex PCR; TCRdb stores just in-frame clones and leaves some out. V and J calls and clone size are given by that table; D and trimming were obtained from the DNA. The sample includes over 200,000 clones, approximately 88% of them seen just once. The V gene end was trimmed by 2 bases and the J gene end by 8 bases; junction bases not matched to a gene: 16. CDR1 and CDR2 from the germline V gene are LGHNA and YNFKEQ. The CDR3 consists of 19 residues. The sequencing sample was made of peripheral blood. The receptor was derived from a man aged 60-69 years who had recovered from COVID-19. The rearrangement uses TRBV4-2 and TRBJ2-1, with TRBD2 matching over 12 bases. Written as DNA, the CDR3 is TGTGCCAGCAGCCAAAGATGGGGGGTCGCTAGCGGGAGGGCCGATGAGCAGTTCTTC. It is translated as CASSQRWGVASGRADEQFF.